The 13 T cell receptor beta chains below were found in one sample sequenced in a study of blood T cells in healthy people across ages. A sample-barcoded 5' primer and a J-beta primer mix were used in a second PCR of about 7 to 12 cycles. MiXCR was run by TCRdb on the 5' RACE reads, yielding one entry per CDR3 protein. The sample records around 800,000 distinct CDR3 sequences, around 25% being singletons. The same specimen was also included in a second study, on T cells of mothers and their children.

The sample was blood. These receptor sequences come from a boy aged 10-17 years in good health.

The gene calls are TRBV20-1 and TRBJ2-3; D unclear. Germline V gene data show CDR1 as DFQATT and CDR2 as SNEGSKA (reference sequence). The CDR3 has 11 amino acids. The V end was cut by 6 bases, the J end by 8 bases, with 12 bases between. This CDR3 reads CSARTWSTQYF. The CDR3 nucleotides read TGCAGTGCACGCACTTGGAGTACGCAGTATTTT.

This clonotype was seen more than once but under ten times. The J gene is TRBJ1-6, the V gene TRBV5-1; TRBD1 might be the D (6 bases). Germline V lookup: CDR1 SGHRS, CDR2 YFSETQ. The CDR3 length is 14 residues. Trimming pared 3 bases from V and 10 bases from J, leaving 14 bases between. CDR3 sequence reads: CASSWDKDGSPLHF. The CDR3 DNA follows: TGCGCCAGCAGCTGGGACAAGGATGGATCACCCCTCCACTTT. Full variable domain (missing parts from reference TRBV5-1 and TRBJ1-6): KAGVTQTPRYLIKTRGQQVTLSCSPISGHRSVSWYQQTPGQGLQFLFEYFSETQRNKGNFPGRFSGRQFSNSRSEMNVSTLELGDSALYLCASSWDKDGSPLHFGNGTRLTVT.

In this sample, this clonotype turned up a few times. Here the CDR3 reads CASNLGTDDGYTF. DNA of the CDR3: TGTGCCAGCAATCTGGGGACAGACGATGGCTACACCTTC. V and J are TRBV12-3 or TRBV12-4 and TRBJ1-2; 7 nucleotides agree with TRBD1. This CDR3 contains 13 residues. After removal of 7 bases from V and 6 bases from J, the junction contained 8 bases not matched to a gene.

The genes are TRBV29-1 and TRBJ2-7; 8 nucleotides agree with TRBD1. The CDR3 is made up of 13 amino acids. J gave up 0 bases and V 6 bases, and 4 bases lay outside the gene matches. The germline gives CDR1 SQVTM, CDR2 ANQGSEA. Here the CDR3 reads CSVGQENSYEQYF. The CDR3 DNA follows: TGCAGCGTGGGACAGGAAAACTCCTACGAGCAGTACTTC.

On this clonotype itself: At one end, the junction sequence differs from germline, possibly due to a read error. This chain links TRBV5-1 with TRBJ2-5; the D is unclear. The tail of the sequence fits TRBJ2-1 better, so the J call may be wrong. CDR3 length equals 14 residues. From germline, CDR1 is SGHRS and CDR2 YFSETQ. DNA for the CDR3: TGCGCCAGCAGCTTGGAACGGTCCTCCAATGAGCAGTTCTTC. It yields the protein CASSLERSSNEQFF.

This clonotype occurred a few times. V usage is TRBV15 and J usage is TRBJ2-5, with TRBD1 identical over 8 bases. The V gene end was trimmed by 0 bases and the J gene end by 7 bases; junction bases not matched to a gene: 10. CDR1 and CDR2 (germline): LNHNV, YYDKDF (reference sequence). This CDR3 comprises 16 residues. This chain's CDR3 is CATSRDGRTGWWTQYF. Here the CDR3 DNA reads TGTGCCACCAGCAGAGATGGCCGGACAGGGTGGTGGACCCAGTACTTC.

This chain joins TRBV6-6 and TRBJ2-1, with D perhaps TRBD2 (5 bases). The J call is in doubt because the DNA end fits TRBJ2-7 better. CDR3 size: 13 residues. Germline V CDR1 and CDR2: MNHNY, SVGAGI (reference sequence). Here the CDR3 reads CASSYLEGGEQYF. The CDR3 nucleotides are TGTGCCAGCAGTTACCTCGAGGGTGGCGAGCAGTACTTC.

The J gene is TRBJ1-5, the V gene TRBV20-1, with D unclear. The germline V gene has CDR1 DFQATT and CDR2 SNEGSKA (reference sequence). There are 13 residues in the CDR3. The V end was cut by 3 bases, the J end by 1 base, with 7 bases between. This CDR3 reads CSASSRSNQPQHF. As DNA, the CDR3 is TGCAGTGCTAGCAGCAGAAGCAATCAGCCCCAGCATTTT.

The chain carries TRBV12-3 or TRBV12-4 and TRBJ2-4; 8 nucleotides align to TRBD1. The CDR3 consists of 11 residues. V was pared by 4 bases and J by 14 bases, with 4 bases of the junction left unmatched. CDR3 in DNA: TGTGCCAGCAGTTCGGACAGGGTCAAGTACTTC. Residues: CASSSDRVKYF.

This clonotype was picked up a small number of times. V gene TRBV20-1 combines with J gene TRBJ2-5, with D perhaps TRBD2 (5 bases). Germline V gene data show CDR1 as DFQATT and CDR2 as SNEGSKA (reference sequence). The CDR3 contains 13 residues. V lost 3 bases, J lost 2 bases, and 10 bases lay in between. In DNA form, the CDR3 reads TGCAGTGCTAGGGACTGGAAACAAGAGACCCAGTACTTC. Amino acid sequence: CSARDWKQETQYF.

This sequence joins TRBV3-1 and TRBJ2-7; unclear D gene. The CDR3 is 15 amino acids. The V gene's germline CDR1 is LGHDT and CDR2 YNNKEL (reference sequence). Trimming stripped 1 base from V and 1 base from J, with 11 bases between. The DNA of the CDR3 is TGTGCCAGCAGCCAAGGTGGGTCGGCATCCTACGAGCAGTACTTC. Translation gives CASSQGGSASYEQYF.

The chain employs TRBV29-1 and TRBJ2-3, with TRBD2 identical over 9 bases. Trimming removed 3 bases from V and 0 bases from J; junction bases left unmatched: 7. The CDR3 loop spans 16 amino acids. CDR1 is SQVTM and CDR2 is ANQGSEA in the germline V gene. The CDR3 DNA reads TGCAGCGTTGATGAAGTAGCGGGGGTAAGCACAGATACGCAGTATTTT. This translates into CSVDEVAGVSTDTQYF.

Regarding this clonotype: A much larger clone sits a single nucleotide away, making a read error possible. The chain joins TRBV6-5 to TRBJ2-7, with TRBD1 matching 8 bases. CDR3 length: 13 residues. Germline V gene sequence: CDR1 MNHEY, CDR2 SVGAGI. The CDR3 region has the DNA TGTGCCAGCAGGGACAGGGCCACCTACGACCAGTACTTC. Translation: CASRDRATYDQYF.